The next 23 T cell receptor beta chains were all read from a single sample in a study of human T cells and chemical hapten exposure. Time point given: pre-sensitization, week 0. As to treatment: therapeutic diphenylcyclopropenone sensitization with weekly scalp DPC. TCRdb fed the RACE reads into MiXCR, producing one record per CDR3 protein. The sample shows about 98,000 distinct CDR3 sequences, 11% of them seen only once. The starting material was whole blood, obtained in connection with sensitization to the hapten diphenylcyclopropenone (DPC). Source of these receptors: a woman aged 55-70 years with alopecia areata. Some clones in this sample may be carry-over from other donors' samples.

CDR3 nucleotide sequence: TGTGCCAGCTCACCCCTTGGGACAGCGACTGGAAACACCATATATTTT. Translated, it gives CASSPLGTATGNTIYF. J is TRBJ1-3 and V is TRBV18; TRBD1 matches 7 bases. The CDR3 runs 16 residues. In germline, CDR1 is KGHSH, CDR2 LQKENI. Trimming at V came to 3 bases and at J to 2 bases, leaving 7 bases not matched to a gene.

The chain couples TRBV10-3 to TRBJ2-5, with TRBD1 matching over 8 bases. CDR3 length: 16 residues. CDR1 and CDR2 (germline): ENHRY, SYGVKD. The trim removed 1 base at V and 3 bases at J, leaving 7 bases unmatched. CDR3 sequence: CAISEFDRGGEETQYF. The CDR3 nucleotides are TGTGCCATCAGTGAGTTCGACAGGGGCGGAGAAGAGACCCAGTACTTC.

The chain recombines TRBV11-2 with TRBJ2-4, with D unresolved. Trimming cost V 4 bases and J 9 bases, with 10 bases left between them. Per the germline V gene, CDR1 is SGHAT and CDR2 is FQNNGV. This CDR3 contains 12 residues. The CDR3 sequence is CASSSPSSIQYF. The CDR3 region has the DNA TGTGCCAGCAGCTCCCCCTCTAGCATTCAGTACTTC.

This clonotype was detected ten times or more. This sequence joins TRBV7-2 and TRBJ1-1; D gene ambiguous. The germline V and J ends were trimmed by 0 bases and 1 base, with 6 bases remaining between them. The CDR3 totals 14 residues. Germline V gene data show CDR1 as SGHTA and CDR2 as FQGNSA. The DNA for the CDR3 is TGTGCCAGCAGCTTAGCGCTCCCGAACACTGAAGCTTTCTTT. Its translation is CASSLALPNTEAFF.

This clonotype was detected ten times or more. The J gene is TRBJ1-2, the V gene TRBV5-1; D is unclear. V was pared by 5 bases and J by 0 bases, with 8 bases between. This CDR3 comprises 13 residues. Germline assignment: CDR1 SGHRS and CDR2 YFSETQ. CDR3: CASSEQSNYGYTF. CDR3 sequence (DNA): TGCGCCAGCAGTGAACAGTCTAACTATGGCTACACCTTC.

This clonotype came up a few times. The J gene is TRBJ2-3, the V gene TRBV3-1; D is possibly TRBD1 (6 bases). Trimming took 6 bases from V and 2 from J, leaving 15 bases between them. Germline V CDR1 and CDR2: LGHDT, YNNKEL (reference sequence). This CDR3 has 15 amino acids. This chain's CDR3 is CASRRTGQPTDTQYF. CDR3 nucleotides: TGTGCCAGCAGACGCACTGGACAGCCCACAGATACGCAGTATTTT.

The chain couples TRBV6-1 to TRBJ2-7, with 8 bases aligning to TRBD1. CDR1 is MNHNS and CDR2 is SASEGT in the germline V gene. The CDR3 runs to 14 residues. J gave up 5 bases and V 6 bases, and 9 bases lay outside the gene matches. The CDR3 region has the DNA TGTGCCAGCAGAATTCGACAGGGGAGCCACGAGCAGTACTTC. This encodes CASRIRQGSHEQYF.

This clonotype was picked up a small number of times. The gene calls are TRBV6-6 and TRBJ2-1; D not resolved. The CDR3 sequence is 10 residues long. Germline V gives CDR1 MNHNY, CDR2 SVGAGI (reference sequence). The V end was cut by 5 bases, the J end by 5 bases, with 1 base between. Written as DNA, the CDR3 is TGTGCCAGCAGTCACAATGAGCAGTTCTTC. Its translation is CASSHNEQFF.

Concerning this clonotype itself: Given a much more abundant clone one base away, this may be a read error. The rearrangement uses TRBV20-1 and TRBJ1-1, with D perhaps matching TRBD1 (6 bases). CDR3 size: 11 residues. Germline loops: CDR1 DFQATT, CDR2 SNEGSKA (reference sequence). The CDR3 DNA is TGCGCCATGCAGGGGAACACTGAAGCTTCCTTT. It codes for CAMQGNTEASF.

This clonotype appeared a few times. The J gene is TRBJ2-1, the V gene TRBV25-1; TRBD1 aligns across 8 bases. V shed 3 bases, J shed 4 bases, and the junction held 5 bases outside the gene matches. Germline CDR1 is MGHDK and CDR2 is SYGVNS. CDR3 length: 15 residues. In nucleotides, the CDR3 is TGTGCCAGCAGTGACTCCGGGACAGGTTACAATGAGCAGTTCTTC. Protein: CASSDSGTGYNEQFF.

This clonotype was counted many times. The junction shows a germline mismatch at one end, possibly a read error. The chain has TRBV9 and TRBJ2-1, with 9 bases identical to TRBD1. In germline, CDR1 is SGDLS, CDR2 YYNGEE. There are 16 residues in the CDR3. This CDR3 is CASSADAGTGTSRGIF. For the CDR3, the DNA is TGTGCCAGCAGCGCAGACGCCGGGACAGGGACTTCTCGCGGAATCTTC.

This chain joins TRBV18 and TRBJ1-6; tentative D call: TRBD1 (5 bases). The CDR3 covers 17 residues. V was cut by 3 bases and J by 9 bases, with 21 bases left in between. Germline-derived CDR1 and CDR2 are KGHSH and LQKENI. CDR3 sequence (DNA): TGTGCCAGCTCACCTCAAGGAGGGACGGGAGTCTCTTCACCCCTCCACTTT. It codes for CASSPQGGTGVSSPLHF. The entire variable domain, with the rest obtained from reference TRBV18 and TRBJ1-6, is as follows: NAGVMQNPRHLVRRRGQEARLRCSPMKGHSHVYWYRQLPEEGLKFMVYLQKENIIDESGMPKERFSAEFPKEGPSILRIQQVVRGDSAAYFCASSPQGGTGVSSPLHFGNGTRLTVT.

This clonotype was detected many times. This rearrangement joins TRBV12-3 or TRBV12-4 to TRBJ1-2; D ambiguous. Trimming pared 5 bases from V and 0 bases from J, leaving 13 bases between. The CDR3 spans 15 residues. The CDR3 coding sequence is TGTGCCAGCAGTCTCCTCCAGGACGCTAACTATGGCTACACCTTC. Translating gives CASSLLQDANYGYTF.

This clonotype was detected many times. The chain employs TRBV13 and TRBJ2-5, with 9 nucleotides matching TRBD1. Germline-derived CDR1 and CDR2 are PRHDT and FYEKMQ (reference sequence). J lost 1 base, V lost 5 bases, and 8 bases had no gene match. This CDR3 has 16 amino acids. CDR3 in DNA: TGTGCCAGCAGCCACCGGGACAGGGTCGTCCAAGAGACCCAGTACTTC. It yields the protein CASSHRDRVVQETQYF.

This clonotype has ten or more counts. J is TRBJ1-4 and V is TRBV4-1; possibly TRBD1 for D (5 bases). There are 13 residues in the CDR3. Deletions cut 3 bases from V and 4 bases from J, with 6 bases between. Germline V gene lookup returns CDR1 MGHRA and CDR2 YSYEKL. CDR3 sequence: CASSQGLNEKLFF. In DNA, the CDR3 is TGCGCCAGCAGCCAGGGGCTTAATGAAAAACTGTTTTTT.

The chain is built from TRBV20-1 and TRBJ1-2; TRBD1 matches 9 bases. V shed 6 bases, J shed 3 bases, and the junction held 5 bases outside the gene matches. The CDR3 runs to 13 residues. Germline-derived CDR1 and CDR2 are DFQATT and SNEGSKA (reference sequence). The CDR3 region is CSATGGADYGYTF. The CDR3 DNA reads as TGCAGTGCAACAGGGGGCGCTGACTATGGCTACACCTTC.

There are a few counts of this clonotype. This chain links TRBV18 with TRBJ1-3; perhaps TRBD1 as D (5 bases). Trimming shortened V by 3 bases and J by 1 base, and 7 bases separated the two germline ends. The CDR3 is made up of 14 amino acids. CDR1 is KGHSH, CDR2 LQKENI, per germline. In nucleotides, the CDR3 is TGTGCCAGCTCACCCAGGGAGTCTGGAAACACCATATATTTT. It encodes CASSPRESGNTIYF.

The table lists this clonotype with many counts. The genes are TRBV6-1 and TRBJ2-7; tentatively, D is TRBD1 (5 bases). Germline CDR1 reads MNHNS; CDR2 reads SASEGT. Between the trimmed V and J ends, which lost 2 bases and 3 bases, there was a span of 11 bases. The CDR3 is 14 residues long. The CDR3 loop is CASSEIGRGYEQYF. The CDR3 DNA is TGTGCCAGCAGTGAAATCGGAAGGGGCTACGAGCAGTACTTC.

This clonotype has a handful of counts. The genes are TRBV29-1 and TRBJ2-4, with 9 positions matching TRBD1. The length of the CDR3 is 17 residues. The germline gives CDR1 SQVTM, CDR2 ANQGSEA. Trimming removed 0 bases from V and 4 bases from J; junction bases left unmatched: 10. CDR3 sequence (DNA): TGCAGCGTTGAAGATCCGGGACAGGGTTGGGATAAAAACATTCAGTACTTC. It translates to CSVEDPGQGWDKNIQYF. Drawing the rest from reference TRBV29-1 and TRBJ2-4, the complete variable domain is SAVISQKPSRDICQRGTSLTIQCQVDSQVTMMFWYRQQPGQSLTLIATANQGSEATYESGFVIDKFPISRPNLTFSTLTVSNMSPEDSSIYLCSVEDPGQGWDKNIQYFGAGTRLSVL.

This chain uses TRBV30 with TRBJ2-3, with a possible D match to TRBD1 (6 bases). Germline-derived CDR1 and CDR2 are GTSNPN and SVGIG (reference sequence). CDR3 length equals 13 residues. V shed 7 bases and J shed 6 bases, with 17 bases lying between them. The chain's CDR3 is CASTGLISDTQYF. The CDR3, as DNA: TGTGCCTCGACAGGTTTGATTTCGGATACGCAGTATTTT.

This clonotype occurred many times. An end of the junction does not agree with germline; a read error may underlie this. This chain connects TRBV2 to TRBJ1-1; 8 bases map to TRBD1. The CDR3 is made up of 14 amino acids. Germline V gene sequence: CDR1 SNHLY, CDR2 FYNNEI. The CDR3 DNA reads as TGTGCCAGCATCCAACAGGGGGGTGGGACTGAAGTTTTCTTT. Protein sequence: CASIQQGGGTEVFF.

This clonotype was detected ten times or more. The CDR3 spells CASSPRDRDYGYTF. DNA of the CDR3: TGTGCCAGCTCACCCCGGGACAGGGACTATGGCTACACCTTC. This chain connects TRBV18 to TRBJ1-2; 9 bases agree with TRBD1. The germline V gene has CDR1 KGHSH and CDR2 LQKENI. The CDR3 covers 14 residues. The ends lost 3 bases at V and 3 bases at J; junction bases unmatched: 2.

This clonotype has ten or more counts. DNA of the CDR3: TGTGCCAGCAGTGAAGAGGGGGATACGCAGTATTTT. This gives the protein CASSEEGDTQYF. The rearrangement links TRBV6-1 to TRBJ2-3; tentatively, D is TRBD1 (5 bases). This CDR3 comprises 12 residues. Germline assignment: CDR1 MNHNS and CDR2 SASEGT. The V gene lost 1 base and the J gene lost 6 bases, with 5 bases spanning the gap.